A single sample gave rise to the 15 T cell receptor beta chains below, sequenced in a study of blood T cell repertoires in COVID-19. Repertoires were generated with immunoSEQ multiplex PCR, while TCRdb's copy carries only in-frame clones and drops some. The table shows around 190,000 clones, with 70% to 90% occurring only once. The sequenced material came from peripheral blood. These receptors were collected from a woman at least 80 years old with acute or convalescent COVID-19.

This sequence joins TRBV7-9 and TRBJ2-1; 7 nucleotides align to TRBD2. Trimming took 3 bases from V and 5 from J; bases not matched to a gene: 4. Germline loops: CDR1 SEHNR, CDR2 FQNEAQ (reference sequence). The CDR3 runs to 14 residues. The CDR3 DNA reads as TGTGCCAGCAGCTTTCTAGCGGTGGACAATGAGCAGTTCTTC. This gives the protein CASSFLAVDNEQFF.

This chain links TRBV19 with TRBJ1-2; perhaps TRBD1 as D (5 bases). Germline V gene lookup returns CDR1 LNHDA and CDR2 SQIVND (reference sequence). The V end lost 4 bases, the J end lost 8 bases, and 23 bases lay between the germline ends. The CDR3 length is 16 residues. The CDR3 nucleotides read TGTGCCAGTAGTAATAGTAGGACACCGTTAAGTGGCGGCTACACCTTC. Translation: CASSNSRTPLSGGYTF.

This clone was counted only a few times. The chain couples TRBV5-5 to TRBJ2-1; tentatively, D is TRBD2 (6 bases). The V and J ends lost 5 bases and 2 bases respectively, with 11 bases between them. The length of the CDR3 is 14 residues. The germline CDR1 and CDR2 sequences are SGHKS and YYEKEE (reference sequence). The CDR3 DNA sequence: TGTGCCAGCAGTTTTGGAGGGACCTACAATGAGCAGTTCTTC. Translated, it gives CASSFGGTYNEQFF.

The CDR3 loop is CATSRGFRTGATDTQYF. The CDR3 coding sequence is TGTGCCACCAGCAGAGGTTTCCGGACAGGAGCCACAGATACGCAGTATTTT. V and J are TRBV15 and TRBJ2-3; 7 positions match TRBD1. V was clipped by 1 base and J by 2 bases; unmatched bases: 9. Germline CDR1 reads LNHNV; CDR2 reads YYDKDF (reference sequence). The CDR3 sequence is 17 residues long.

V gene TRBV30 combines with J gene TRBJ1-1, with a tentative D call TRBD1 (6 bases). The germline V gene has CDR1 GTSNPN and CDR2 SVGIG (reference sequence). V was cut by 3 bases and J by 0 bases, with 11 bases left in between. This CDR3 is 14 amino acids long. The CDR3 is CAWSRDTLNTEAFF. CDR3 DNA: TGTGCCTGGAGCAGGGACACATTGAACACTGAAGCTTTCTTT.

V usage is TRBV7-9 and J usage is TRBJ1-3; no definite D call. This CDR3 spans 14 amino acids. The germline gives CDR1 SEHNR, CDR2 FQNEAQ (reference sequence). With 7 bases removed from V and 4 bases from J, the gap between germline ends came to 14 bases. CDR3 amino acids: CASIPLLEGNTIYF. CDR3 coding DNA: TGTGCCAGCATTCCCCTACTCGAGGGAAACACCATATATTTT.

This clone was counted between two and nine times. V is TRBV6-5 and J is TRBJ1-2; D is uncertain. V was clipped by 5 bases and J by 3 bases, with 10 bases between them. This CDR3 contains 13 residues. Germline CDR1 reads MNHEY; CDR2 reads SVGAGI. The CDR3 is CASSINQDYGYTF. CDR3 in DNA: TGTGCCAGCAGTATTAATCAGGACTATGGCTACACCTTC.

The CDR3 spells CASSPPAEGNEKLFF. The CDR3 nucleotides read TGTGCCAGCTCACCACCGGCGGAGGGGAATGAAAAACTGTTTTTT. The chain carries TRBV18 and TRBJ1-4, with D perhaps matching TRBD1 (5 bases). Germline V gene sequence: CDR1 KGHSH, CDR2 LQKENI. The CDR3 consists of 15 residues. Trimming shortened V by 0 bases and J by 5 bases, and 10 bases separated the two germline ends. Full variable domain (remainder filled in from reference TRBV18 and TRBJ1-4): NAGVMQNPRHLVRRRGQEARLRCSPMKGHSHVYWYRQLPEEGLKFMVYLQKENIIDESGMPKERFSAEFPKEGPSILRIQQVVRGDSAAYFCASSPPAEGNEKLFFGSGTQLSVL.

The J gene is TRBJ1-6, the V gene TRBV5-4, with D possibly matching TRBD1 (6 bases). Germline loops: CDR1 SGHNT, CDR2 YYREEE (reference sequence). The ends were cut back, 4 bases at V and 8 bases at J, with 22 bases in the middle. The CDR3 has 17 amino acids. CDR3 loop: CASSRGGPGLTYSPLHF. For the CDR3, the DNA is TGTGCCAGCAGCAGGGGGGGACCGGGACTCACCTATTCACCCCTCCACTTT.

This clone was detected a few times. V gene TRBV11-2 combines with J gene TRBJ1-2, with D tentatively TRBD1 (5 bases). Per germline, CDR1 SGHAT and CDR2 FQNNGV. The germline V and J ends were trimmed by 3 bases and 7 bases, with 12 bases remaining between them. The CDR3 covers 13 residues. The CDR3 region is CASSLGQGTGYTF. The CDR3, as DNA: TGTGCCAGCAGCTTGGGTCAGGGCACTGGCTACACCTTC.

This chain joins TRBV5-1 and TRBJ2-7; D uncertain. This CDR3 spans 12 amino acids. Germline CDR1 reads SGHRS; CDR2 reads YFSETQ. V lost 4 bases and J lost 5, with 10 bases in between. CDR3: CASSQNLDEQYF. The CDR3 nucleotides read TGCGCCAGCAGCCAGAACCTAGACGAGCAGTACTTC.

The CDR3 sequence is CASSLGGLAGQETQYF. The CDR3, as DNA: TGCGCCAGCAGCTTGGGGGGACTAGCGGGCCAAGAGACCCAGTACTTC. The V gene is TRBV5-1, the J gene TRBJ2-5; TRBD2 matches at 12 bases. After removal of 0 bases from V and 1 base from J, the junction contained 1 base not matched to a gene. This CDR3 is built from 16 residues. Per germline, CDR1 SGHRS and CDR2 YFSETQ.

This clone was picked up a small number of times. The rearrangement uses TRBV18 and TRBJ1-6; maybe TRBD1 (6 bases). CDR3 length: 15 amino acids. Per the germline V gene, CDR1 is KGHSH and CDR2 is LQKENI. V was trimmed by 4 bases and J by 7 bases, leaving 14 bases between them. In DNA form, the CDR3 reads TGTGCCAGCTCACTCTCCGGGACATCCAATTCACCCCTCCACTTT. Residues: CASSLSGTSNSPLHF.

The V call is TRBV18, the J call TRBJ1-2; D uncertain. V lost 0 bases and J lost 6, with 11 bases in between. The CDR3 totals 14 residues. Per the germline V gene, CDR1 is KGHSH and CDR2 is LQKENI. CDR3 amino acids: CASSPPSGLNGYTF. In DNA form, the CDR3 reads TGTGCCAGCTCACCACCGTCGGGGTTAAATGGCTACACCTTC.

The chain has TRBV5-1 and TRBJ1-4; D is undetermined. This CDR3 region has 16 residues. V lost 4 bases and J 2 bases, leaving 15 bases between the germline ends. The V gene's germline CDR1 is SGHRS and CDR2 YFSETQ. The CDR3 region is CASSQTSPRTNEKLFF. The CDR3 DNA is TGCGCCAGCAGCCAAACTTCCCCGAGGACTAATGAAAAACTGTTTTTT.